Described below is a single TCR beta chain sequence and its context. The sample originates from a study of CD8+ T cells in alopecia areata. Study background: Tofacitinib was taken orally by treated patients, and the dose was 5 to 10 mg twice daily. Once tofacitinib had been taken for 6 to 18 months, 6 months off drug followed.

Reverse transcription of extracted RNA yielded cDNA, which provided the sequencing template. TCRdb's table, derived via immunoSEQ multiplex PCR, lists solely in-frame clones and lacks some. Here the sample spans almost 250,000 clones, less than 80% being singletons. Peripheral blood samples and lesional scalp punch biopsies were obtained from alopecia areata patients. After removal of 1 base from V and 1 base from J, the junction contained 4 bases not matched to a gene. This CDR3 comprises 16 residues. CDR1 is SGHTS, CDR2 YDEGEE, per germline. The genes are TRBV5-8 and TRBJ2-2; 7 nucleotides agree with TRBD1. The receptor's source is a human donor with alopecia areata. This sample comprised CD4+ T cells sorted from blood, obtained at week 0. CDR3 residues: CASSLRGGENTGELFF. In DNA, the CDR3 is TGTGCCAGCAGCTTGCGAGGGGGCGAGAACACCGGGGAGCTGTTTTTT. The variable domain in full, completed from reference TRBV5-8 and TRBJ2-2, reads EAGVTQSPTHLIKTRGQQATLRCSPISGHTSVYWYQQALGLGLQFLLWYDEGEERNRGNFPPRFSGRQFPNYSSELNVNALELEDSALYLCASSLRGGENTGELFFGEGSRLTVL.